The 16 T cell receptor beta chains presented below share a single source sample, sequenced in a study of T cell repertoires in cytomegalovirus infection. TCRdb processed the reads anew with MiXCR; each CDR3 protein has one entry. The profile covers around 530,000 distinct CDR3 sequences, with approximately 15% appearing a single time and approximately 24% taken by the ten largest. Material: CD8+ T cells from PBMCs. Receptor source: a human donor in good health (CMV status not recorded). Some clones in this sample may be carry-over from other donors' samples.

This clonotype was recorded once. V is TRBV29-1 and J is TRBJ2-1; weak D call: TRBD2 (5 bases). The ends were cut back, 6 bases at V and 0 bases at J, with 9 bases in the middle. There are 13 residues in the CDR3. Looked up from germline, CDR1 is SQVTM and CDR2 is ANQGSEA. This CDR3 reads CSVEVSSYNEQFF. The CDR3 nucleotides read TGCAGCGTGGAGGTGAGCTCCTACAATGAGCAGTTCTTC.

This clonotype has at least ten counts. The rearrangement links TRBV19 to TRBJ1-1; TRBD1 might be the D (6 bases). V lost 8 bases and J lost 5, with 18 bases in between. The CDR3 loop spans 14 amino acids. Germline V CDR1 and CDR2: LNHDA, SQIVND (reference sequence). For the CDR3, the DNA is TGTGCCAGTCAGACCAGGGGTGCATGGACTGAAGCTTTCTTT. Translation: CASQTRGAWTEAFF.

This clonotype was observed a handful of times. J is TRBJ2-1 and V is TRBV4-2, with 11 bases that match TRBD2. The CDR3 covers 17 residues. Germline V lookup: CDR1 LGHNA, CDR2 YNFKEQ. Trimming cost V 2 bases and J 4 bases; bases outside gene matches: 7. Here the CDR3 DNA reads TGTGCCAGCAGCCAACCACTAGCGGGAGAGGAGTACAATGAGCAGTTCTTC. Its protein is CASSQPLAGEEYNEQFF.

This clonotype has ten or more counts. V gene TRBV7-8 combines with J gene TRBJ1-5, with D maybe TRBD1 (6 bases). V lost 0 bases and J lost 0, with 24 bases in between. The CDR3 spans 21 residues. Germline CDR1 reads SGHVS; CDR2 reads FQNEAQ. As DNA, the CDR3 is TGTGCCAGCAGCTTAGCGCATTGGGGGCTGTTGTCCTTTTATAGCAATCAGCCCCAGCATTTT. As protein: CASSLAHWGLLSFYSNQPQHF. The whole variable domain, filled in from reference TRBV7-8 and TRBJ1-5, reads GAGVSQSPRYKVAKRGQDVALRCDPISGHVSLFWYQQALGQGPEFLTYFQNEAQLDKSGLPSDRFFAERPEGSVSTLKIQRTQQEDSAVYLCASSLAHWGLLSFYSNQPQHFGDGTRLSIL.

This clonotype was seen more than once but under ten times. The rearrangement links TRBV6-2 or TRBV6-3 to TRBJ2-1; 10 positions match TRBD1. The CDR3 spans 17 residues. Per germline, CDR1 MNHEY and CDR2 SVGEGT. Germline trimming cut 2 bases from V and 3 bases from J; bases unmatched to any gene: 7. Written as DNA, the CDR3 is TGTGCCAGCAGTTACACATCAGGGACAGGGGACTACAATGAGCAGTTCTTC. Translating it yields CASSYTSGTGDYNEQFF.

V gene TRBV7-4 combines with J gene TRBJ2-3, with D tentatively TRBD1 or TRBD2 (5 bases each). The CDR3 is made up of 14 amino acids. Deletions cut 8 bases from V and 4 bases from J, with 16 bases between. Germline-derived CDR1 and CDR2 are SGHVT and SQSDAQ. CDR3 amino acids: CASQFGGRADTQYF. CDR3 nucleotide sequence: TGTGCCAGCCAGTTTGGGGGTCGGGCAGATACGCAGTATTTT.

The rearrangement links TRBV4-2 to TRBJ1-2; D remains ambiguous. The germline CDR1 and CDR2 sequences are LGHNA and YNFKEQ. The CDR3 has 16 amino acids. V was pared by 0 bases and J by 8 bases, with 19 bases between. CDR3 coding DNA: TGTGCCAGCAGCCAAGACCGTAATTCCGGGCTTACGGGCTACACCTTC. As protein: CASSQDRNSGLTGYTF.

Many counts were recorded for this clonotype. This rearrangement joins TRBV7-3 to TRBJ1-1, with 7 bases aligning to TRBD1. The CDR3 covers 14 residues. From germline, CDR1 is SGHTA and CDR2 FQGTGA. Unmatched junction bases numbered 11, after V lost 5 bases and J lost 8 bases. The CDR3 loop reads CASSHSDRKGEAFF. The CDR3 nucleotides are TGTGCCAGCAGCCACTCGGACAGGAAAGGGGAAGCTTTCTTT.

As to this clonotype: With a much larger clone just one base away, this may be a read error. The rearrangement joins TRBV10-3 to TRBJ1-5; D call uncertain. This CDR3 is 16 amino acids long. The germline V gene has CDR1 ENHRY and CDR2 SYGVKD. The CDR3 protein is CAISESQALSKQPQHF. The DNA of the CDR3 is TGTGCCATCAGTGAGTCGCAGGCCTTGAGCAAACAGCCCCAGCATTTT.

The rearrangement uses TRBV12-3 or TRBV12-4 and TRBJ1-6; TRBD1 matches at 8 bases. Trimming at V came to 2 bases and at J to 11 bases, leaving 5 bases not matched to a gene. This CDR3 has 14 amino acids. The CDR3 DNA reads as TGTGCCAGCAGTTTACAGGGGGCGGCGACACCCCTCCACTTT. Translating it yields CASSLQGAATPLHF.

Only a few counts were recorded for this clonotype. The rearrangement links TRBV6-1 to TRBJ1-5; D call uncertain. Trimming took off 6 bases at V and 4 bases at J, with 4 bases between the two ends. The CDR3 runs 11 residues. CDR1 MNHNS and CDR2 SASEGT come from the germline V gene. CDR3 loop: CASRGNQPQHF. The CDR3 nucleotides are TGTGCCAGCAGGGGAAATCAGCCCCAGCATTTT.

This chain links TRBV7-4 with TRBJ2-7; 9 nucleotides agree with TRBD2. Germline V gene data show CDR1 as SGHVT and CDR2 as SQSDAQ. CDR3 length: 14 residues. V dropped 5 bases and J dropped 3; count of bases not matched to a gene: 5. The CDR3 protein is CASSAGTSIYEQYF. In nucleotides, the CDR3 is TGTGCCAGCAGCGCCGGGACTAGCATCTACGAGCAGTACTTC. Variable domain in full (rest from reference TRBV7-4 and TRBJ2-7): GAGVSQSPRYKVAKRGRDVALRCDSISGHVTLYWYRQTLGQGSEVLTYSQSDAQRDKSGRPSGRFSAERPERSVSTLKIQRTEQGDSAVYLCASSAGTSIYEQYFGPGTRLTVT.

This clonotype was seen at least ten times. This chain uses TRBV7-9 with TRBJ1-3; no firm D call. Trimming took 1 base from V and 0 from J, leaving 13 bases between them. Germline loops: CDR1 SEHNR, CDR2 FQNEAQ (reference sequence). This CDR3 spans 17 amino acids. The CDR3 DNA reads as TGTGCCAGCAGCTTAGTAGGCCGTCGGAACTCTGGAAACACCATATATTTT. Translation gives CASSLVGRRNSGNTIYF.

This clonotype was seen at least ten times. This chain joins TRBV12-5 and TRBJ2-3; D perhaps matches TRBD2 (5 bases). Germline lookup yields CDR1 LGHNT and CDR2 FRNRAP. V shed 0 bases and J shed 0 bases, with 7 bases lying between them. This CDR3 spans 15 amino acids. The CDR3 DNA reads TGTGCTAGTGGTTTGGTTCGGGATAGCACAGATACGCAGTATTTT. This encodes CASGLVRDSTDTQYF.

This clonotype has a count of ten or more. In DNA form, the CDR3 reads TGTGCCAGCAGTTCGTCTCGGGACAGACTTTCCTACGAGCAGTACTTC. Translation: CASSSSRDRLSYEQYF. The chain has TRBV12-3 or TRBV12-4 and TRBJ2-7, with 7 bases identical to TRBD1. J gave up 1 base and V 4 bases, and 10 bases lay outside the gene matches. The CDR3 totals 16 residues.

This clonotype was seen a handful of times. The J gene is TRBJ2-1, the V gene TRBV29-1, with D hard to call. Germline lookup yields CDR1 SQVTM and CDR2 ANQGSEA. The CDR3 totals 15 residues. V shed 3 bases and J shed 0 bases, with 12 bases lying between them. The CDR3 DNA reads TGCAGCGTTGAGGGAAACCCGAGCTCCTACAATGAGCAGTTCTTC. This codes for CSVEGNPSSYNEQFF.